The 24 T cell receptor beta chains listed next were all sequenced from one sample in a study of T cells in Graves' hyperthyroidism and ophthalmopathy. Amplified TCR beta CDR3 regions derived from RNA transcripts. Primed by the HTBI set, a first-round RT-PCR was run on the TCR CDR3. TCRdb ran MiXCR on the multiplex PCR reads and lists one entry per CDR3 protein. The data show hundreds of thousands of distinct CDR3 sequences, around an eighth seen once. Sequenced: blood. The receptors stem from a man aged 50-59 years with Graves' ophthalmopathy.

This clonotype occurred many times. V is TRBV7-9 and J is TRBJ2-3; possibly TRBD1 for D (7 bases). CDR3 size: 15 residues. Trimming pared 2 bases from V and 4 bases from J, leaving 13 bases between. CDR1 and CDR2 from the germline V gene are SEHNR and FQNEAQ (reference sequence). CDR3 region: CASSLYGGTADTQYF. DNA for the CDR3: TGTGCCAGCAGCTTATATGGCGGGACAGCAGATACGCAGTATTTT.

This clonotype has a count of ten or more. J is TRBJ2-1 and V is TRBV5-1; 7 bases match TRBD1. Trimming took 4 bases from V and 7 from J; bases not matched to a gene: 5. The CDR3 is 13 residues long. The germline V gene encodes CDR1 SGHRS and CDR2 YFSETQ. In nucleotides, the CDR3 is TGCGCCAGCAGCCCTACAGGGGTGAATGAGCAGTTCTTC. This sequence encodes CASSPTGVNEQFF. The full variable domain, rest sourced from reference TRBV5-1 and TRBJ2-1, is KAGVTQTPRYLIKTRGQQVTLSCSPISGHRSVSWYQQTPGQGLQFLFEYFSETQRNKGNFPGRFSGRQFSNSRSEMNVSTLELGDSALYLCASSPTGVNEQFFGPGTRLTVL.

This clonotype was picked up many times. The chain carries TRBV3-1 and TRBJ2-2; D is ambiguous. The germline CDR1 and CDR2 sequences are LGHDT and YNNKEL (reference sequence). The CDR3 is 16 amino acids. V lost 4 bases to trimming and J lost 6 bases, with 18 bases between them. CDR3 residues: CASSPTVGRNSGELFF. CDR3 in DNA: TGTGCCAGCAGCCCCACGGTAGGGCGCAATTCCGGGGAGCTGTTTTTT.

This clonotype was observed at least ten times. The chain combines TRBV3-1 with TRBJ2-3; D is undetermined. CDR1 and CDR2 from the germline V gene are LGHDT and YNNKEL (reference sequence). The CDR3 has 17 amino acids. V dropped 0 bases and J dropped 0 bases, with 13 bases sitting between them. The CDR3, as DNA: TGTGCCAGCAGCCAAGAAGTGCTAGGCCTTAGCACAGATACGCAGTATTTT. It specifies CASSQEVLGLSTDTQYF.

The chain uses TRBV7-9 and TRBJ1-1; a weak D match, TRBD1 (5 bases). Germline V gene lookup returns CDR1 SEHNR and CDR2 FQNEAQ (reference sequence). The CDR3 is 14 amino acids. V was cut by 2 bases and J by 8 bases, with 15 bases left in between. The CDR3 nucleotides are TGTGCCAGCAGCTTACCCCGACAGTTAGAAGAAGCTTTCTTT. Amino acid sequence: CASSLPRQLEEAFF.

This chain uses TRBV18 with TRBJ2-5, with TRBD2 identical over 9 bases. Trimming took 0 bases from V and 4 from J; bases not matched to a gene: 3. CDR3 length equals 15 residues. CDR1 is KGHSH and CDR2 is LQKENI in the germline V gene. For the CDR3, the DNA is TGTGCCAGCTCACCACCTTTTAGCGGGAGAGAGACCCAGTACTTC. As protein: CASSPPFSGRETQYF.

The genes are TRBV4-2 and TRBJ2-3, with 11 bases lining up with TRBD2. The CDR3 contains 20 residues. Germline-derived CDR1 and CDR2 are LGHNA and YNFKEQ. The J segment lost 0 bases and the V segment lost 2 bases, leaving 13 bases of the junction unmatched. The CDR3 nucleotides read TGTGCCAGCAGCCAACCTACTAGCGGGAGAAGATTTTATAGCACAGATACGCAGTATTTT. Amino acids: CASSQPTSGRRFYSTDTQYF.

The rearrangement links TRBV2 to TRBJ2-3, with D uncertain. The CDR3 is 13 amino acids. CDR1 is SNHLY and CDR2 is FYNNEI in the germline V gene. With 3 bases removed from V and 3 bases from J, the gap between germline ends came to 7 bases. The CDR3 nucleotides read TGTGCCAGCAGTGAGTGGGGAACAGATACGCAGTATTTT. This translates into CASSEWGTDTQYF.

This clonotype was picked up one time. A much larger clone differs from this one at a single base, so this may be a read error. The J gene is TRBJ2-1, the V gene TRBV2; 13 bases are shared with TRBD2. The trim removed 11 bases at V and 7 bases at J, leaving 11 bases unmatched. CDR1 is SNHLY, CDR2 FYNNEI, per germline. The CDR3 contains 15 residues. The CDR3 DNA reads as TGTGCCGGCCAGAGGACTAGCGGGAGAGGGAATGAGCAGTTCTTC. Its protein is CAGQRTSGRGNEQFF.

This clonotype has just a few counts. The junction shows a germline mismatch at one end, possibly a read error. The chain links TRBV7-9 to TRBJ2-7; TRBD2 matches at 13 bases. Germline-derived CDR1 and CDR2 are SEHNR and FQNEAQ (reference sequence). The CDR3 runs 15 residues. The CDR3 region has the DNA TGTACCAGCAGCCCACTAGCGGGAGGGCCTTCCGAGCAGTACTTC. This translates into CTSSPLAGGPSEQYF.

The CDR3 DNA reads as TGTGCCAGTAGTGGACTAGCGGGAGAGCCTCGAAGGGAGACCCAGTACTTC. It codes for CASSGLAGEPRRETQYF. This rearrangement joins TRBV19 to TRBJ2-5; TRBD2 matches 13 bases. Germline V gives CDR1 LNHDA, CDR2 SQIVND (reference sequence). After removal of 5 bases from V and 5 bases from J, the junction contained 11 bases not matched to a gene. This CDR3 is built from 17 residues.

As for this clonotype: A clone one base away is much larger, so this may be a read error. The rearrangement uses TRBV11-2 and TRBJ2-1; D not certain. Germline CDR1 SGHAT, CDR2 FQNNGV. The CDR3 consists of 13 residues. CDR3 bases: TGTGTCAGCAGCTCCCGAGAGACTGGCGAGCAGTTCTTC. Translation gives CVSSSRETGEQFF.

This clonotype has at least ten counts. The chain combines TRBV18 with TRBJ2-5; unclear D gene. Looked up from germline, CDR1 is KGHSH and CDR2 is LQKENI. V lost 0 bases to trimming and J lost 4 bases, with 15 bases between them. The length of the CDR3 is 16 residues. The CDR3 DNA sequence: TGTGCCAGCTCACCACCGAGGAGCAGCACCGGAGAGACCCAGTACTTC. Encoded protein: CASSPPRSSTGETQYF.

This chain uses TRBV7-6 with TRBJ2-2, with D possibly matching TRBD1 (5 bases). The V gene's germline CDR1 is SGHVS and CDR2 FNYEAQ. The V gene lost 7 bases and the J gene lost 1 base, with 7 bases spanning the gap. The CDR3 has 13 residues. This CDR3 reads CASTQGNTGELFF. As DNA, the CDR3 is TGTGCCAGCACCCAGGGGAACACCGGGGAGCTGTTTTTT.

This clonotype appeared a few times. The chain uses TRBV28 and TRBJ1-5, with D unclear. The CDR3 is 14 residues long. The V gene's germline CDR1 is MDHEN and CDR2 SYDVKM. The V and J ends lost 4 bases and 2 bases respectively, with 9 bases between them. The DNA of the CDR3 is TGTGCCAGCAGTTCCCTCCCCCGCAATCAGCCCCAGCATTTT. Amino acids: CASSSLPRNQPQHF.

This clonotype has only a few counts. This rearrangement joins TRBV6-4 to TRBJ1-3; D uncertain. This CDR3 region has 14 residues. Trimming shortened V by 4 bases and J by 0 bases, and 7 bases separated the two germline ends. Per the germline V gene, CDR1 is MRHNA and CDR2 is SNTAGT. This CDR3 is CASSGGFSGNTIYF. CDR3 nucleotide sequence: TGTGCCAGCAGTGGAGGGTTCTCTGGAAACACCATATATTTT.

This clonotype was picked up many times. The chain couples TRBV20-1 to TRBJ1-6, with D perhaps matching TRBD1 (6 bases). Trimming pared 6 bases from V and 2 bases from J, leaving 17 bases between. Germline CDR1 reads DFQATT; CDR2 reads SNEGSKA (reference sequence). This CDR3 contains 16 residues. The DNA for the CDR3 is TGCAGTGCCACAGGGCAGGCACGTCCCTATAATTCACCCCTCCACTTT. The encoded protein is CSATGQARPYNSPLHF.

This clonotype was recorded many times. The V and J genes are TRBV7-8 and TRBJ1-4; 10 bases line up with TRBD1. J was trimmed by 6 bases and V by 4 bases; bases with no gene match: 5. The germline V gene has CDR1 SGHVS and CDR2 FQNEAQ. CDR3 length: 15 amino acids. CDR3 sequence (DNA): TGTGCCAGCAGCTCCCGGGACAGGGGCCATGAAAAACTGTTTTTT. It is translated as CASSSRDRGHEKLFF.

This clonotype was picked up many times. The genes are TRBV11-3 and TRBJ1-1; D not resolved. The length of the CDR3 is 14 residues. From germline, CDR1 is SGHNT and CDR2 YENEEA. V was pared by 4 bases and J by 1 base, with 10 bases between. The CDR3 region is CASSSRVRNTEAFF. The CDR3 DNA is TGTGCCAGCAGCTCAAGGGTGAGGAACACTGAAGCTTTCTTT.

This clonotype was observed a handful of times. The chain couples TRBV13 to TRBJ1-3; D remains unclear. CDR1 is PRHDT and CDR2 is FYEKMQ in the germline V gene (reference sequence). Trimming cost V 0 bases and J 4 bases, with 10 bases left between them. The CDR3 is 15 amino acids. The CDR3 loop reads CASSLGQVAGNTIYF. The CDR3 DNA reads TGTGCCAGCAGCTTAGGTCAGGTGGCAGGAAACACCATATATTTT.

The CDR3 DNA sequence: TGCAGCGCCCGTGGACAGGAGTGGGGGGGGTCTGAAGCTTTCTTT. This sequence encodes CSARGQEWGGSEAFF. The chain uses TRBV29-1 and TRBJ1-1, with TRBD1 matching 7 bases. The germline V gene encodes CDR1 SQVTM and CDR2 ANQGSEA. This CDR3 has 15 amino acids. V trimming: 7 bases; J trimming: 6 bases; junction bases outside the gene matches: 17. The full variable domain, with the rest looked up from reference TRBV29-1 and TRBJ1-1, is SAVISQKPSRDICQRGTSLTIQCQVDSQVTMMFWYRQQPGQSLTLIATANQGSEATYESGFVIDKFPISRPNLTFSTLTVSNMSPEDSSIYLCSARGQEWGGSEAFFGQGTRLTVV.

This clonotype was observed many times. The J gene is TRBJ2-1, the V gene TRBV7-9; 8 bases are a match to TRBD2. CDR1 SEHNR and CDR2 FQNEAQ come from the germline V gene (reference sequence). The CDR3 spans 16 residues. With V trimmed by 5 bases and J by 3 bases, 9 bases remained unmatched. The CDR3 region is CASSPRGGRDYNEQFF. The CDR3 DNA is TGTGCCAGCAGCCCCCGGGGGGGCAGGGACTACAATGAGCAGTTCTTC.

The gene calls are TRBV14 and TRBJ2-1; possible D gene TRBD2, 5 bases. In germline, CDR1 is SGHDN, CDR2 FVKESK. The CDR3 totals 14 residues. With 3 bases removed from V and 4 bases from J, the gap between germline ends came to 10 bases. In DNA, the CDR3 is TGTGCCAGCAGCCAGGAATTAGCGTACAATGAGCAGTTCTTC. It translates to CASSQELAYNEQFF.

This clonotype has a count of ten or more. The chain employs TRBV2 and TRBJ2-3, with 9 bases lining up with TRBD2. The J segment lost 7 bases and the V segment lost 3 bases, leaving 11 bases of the junction unmatched. CDR3 length: 16 residues. From germline, CDR1 is SNHLY and CDR2 FYNNEI. The CDR3 loop reads CASSDLSGAGGNTQYF. The CDR3 nucleotides read TGTGCCAGCAGTGATTTATCGGGAGCGGGGGGAAATACGCAGTATTTT.